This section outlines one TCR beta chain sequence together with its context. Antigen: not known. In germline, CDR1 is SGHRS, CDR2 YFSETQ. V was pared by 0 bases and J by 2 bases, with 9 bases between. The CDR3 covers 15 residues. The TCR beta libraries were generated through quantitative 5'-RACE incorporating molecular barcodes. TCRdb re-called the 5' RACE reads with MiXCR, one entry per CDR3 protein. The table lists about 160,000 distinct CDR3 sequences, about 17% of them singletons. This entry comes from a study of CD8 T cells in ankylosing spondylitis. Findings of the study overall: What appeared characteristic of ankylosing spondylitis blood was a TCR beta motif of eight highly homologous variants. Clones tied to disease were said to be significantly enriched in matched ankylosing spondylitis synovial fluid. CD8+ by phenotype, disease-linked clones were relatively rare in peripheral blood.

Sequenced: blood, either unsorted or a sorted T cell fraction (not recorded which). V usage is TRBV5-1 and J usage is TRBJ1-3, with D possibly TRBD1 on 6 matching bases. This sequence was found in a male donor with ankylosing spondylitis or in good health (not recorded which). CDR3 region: CASSLDPGAGNTIYF. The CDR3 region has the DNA TGCGCCAGCAGCTTGGACCCAGGGGCTGGAAACACCATATATTTT.